This T cell receptor beta chain is drawn from a study of cytomegalovirus exposure and HLA in healthy donors (dated by TCRdb to about 2017). As for the study more broadly: An earlier analysis of approximately 640 of the donors reported 250 to 300 Gb of sequence data and approximately 110 million unique TCR beta sequences from roughly 180 million T cells. An early release that covered about 600 HLA-typed donors contained 250 to 350 gigabases of sequencing data and approximately 85 million unique TCR sequences. The genetic ancestry cluster associated with self-reported Caucasian donors included about four fifths of the roughly 390 genotyped donors. The study aimed to test whether cataloging public T cell receptors could reveal signatures of past pathogen exposure. The study profiled the T cell repertoires of more than 500 subjects by immunosequencing and related them to cytomegalovirus serostatus. A separate validation cohort of roughly 130 different subjects was used in addition to the approximately 610-subject first cohort. To predict cytomegalovirus infection status, the study brought together high-throughput TCR immunosequencing, statistical association of individual TCRs with disease status, and machine learning. A later analysis re-analyzed previously published TCR beta repertoires from approximately 670 donors and added high-resolution HLA genotyping to study TCR occurrence patterns. Rather than drawing on any new phenotypic data, the later analysis identified candidate immune exposures from TCR beta sequences and the way those sequences occurred across donors. To decide whether each TCR beta V gene segment behaved as functional or pseudogenic, an earlier analysis of fewer than 750 of the donors relied on high-throughput TCR beta sequencing. Donor age, sex, ethnicity and CMV serostatus were compiled alongside the repertoire data. A later genetic analysis used genome-wide SNP genotypes for about 55% of the 666 donors, treating that subset as a discovery cohort. Every repertoire in the discovery cohort had been generated on one and the same sequencing platform. HLA typing included class I and class II loci at four-digit resolution. The number of donors typed differed by locus, with roughly 620-630 for A, B, C, DRB1 and DQB1, roughly 520 for DQA1, over 600 for DPA1, and approximately 470 for DPB1. Four or five DR-DQ haplotypes were handled as single units for association and clustering because linkage in the cohort was strong. Across approximately 400 genotyped donors of the cohort, an average of approximately 240,000 unique TCR beta nucleotide sequences per donor were sequenced, and 15% to 20% of those sequences were non-productive. Summary of the overall study and its limitations: The 87-base-pair reads could not distinguish some IMGT-functional V segments, including TRBV6-2 and TRBV6-3, so those segments were excluded. Because HLA typing was unavailable for some donors at each locus, only the typed subset was used in association tests. It was suggested by the authors that the approach could potentially be generalized to other disease states and immunological phenotypes. While some public TCRs were present in many individuals, most TCR sequences turned up only very rarely across donors. The study listed 150 to 200 TCR beta chains as associated with cytomegalovirus. A later genetic analysis associated a missense DCLRE1C variant with V-gene and J-gene trimming of TCR beta chains, and an independent cohort replicated the association. An earlier analysis of 450 to 750 of the donors showed that most TCR beta V segments appeared in productive rearrangements either about 87% or about 30% of the time, which broadly matched IMGT annotations. CMV serostatus was the only immune exposure information available for the cohort. Most CMV-associated TCR beta chains appeared to be HLA-restricted in a later analysis, and the HLA associations seemed to be driven largely by CMV exposure. The sequencing pipeline was judged likely to have produced a cluster of highly shared sequence variants as a technical artifact. Cytomegalovirus status was reported to be diagnosed by the classifier with high specificity and sensitivity in both the original and validation cohorts. Linkage disequilibrium might explain the correlated functional status among segregating V segments, but an unknown experimental factor could not be ruled out. Assigning TCR associations to individual alleles was difficult when HLA alleles, especially DR and DQ, strongly co-occurred. In a later analysis, about 17,000 TCR beta sequences were associated with specific HLA alleles at a false discovery rate of 0.05. A later analysis found that TCR association rates varied across HLA loci, with DRB1 alleles showing the most associated TCRs and HLA-C alleles the fewest. In a later analysis, several top co-occurrence clusters were reported to appear linked to parvovirus B19, influenza, CMV and Epstein-Barr virus. Because counts were too low, 15 to 20 rarely observed V segments, including chromosome 9 orphons, were left out of the earlier analysis of about 620 of the donors. Only TCR beta chains were sequenced in this cohort, and the absence of alpha or paired-chain data limited detectable features. Presence/absence analyses assumed roughly uniform sequencing depth across donors, an assumption that may not hold. A few of the identified cytomegalovirus-associated TCR beta chains were confirmed in vitro to be specific for cytomegalovirus antigens. Compared with equally common non-associated chains, HLA-associated TCR beta chains in a later analysis were more clonally expanded and had lower generation probabilities. A further reported finding was that TCR beta sequences accurately predicted the HLA-A and HLA-B alleles for most subjects in the first cohort. Compared with the 666-donor mean, donors in an Asian-associated ancestry cluster had fewer N-insertions in productive TCRs, according to a later genetic analysis.

In total, around 600 healthy bone marrow donors made up the cohort. Cohort members were all nominally healthy when sampled, although unrecorded immune exposures were likely present. The donor tested CMV seronegative, placing the donor among the 352 seronegative members of the cohort. A peripheral blood sample was collected from each donor, and TCR beta sequencing was performed on peripheral blood mononuclear cells. Genomic DNA extraction from the blood cell samples was performed with the Qiagen DNeasy Blood Extraction Kit. Library generation was performed with the immunoSEQ multiplex PCR assay. A mixture of 60 forward primers for TCR Vbeta segments and 13 reverse primers for TCR Jbeta segments was used in the multiplex PCR. The CDR3 region of rearranged TCR beta genes was amplified from genomic DNA with a multiplex PCR assay. The Illumina HiSeq System was used to sequence the amplified TCR beta libraries as 87-base-pair reads. The authors processed their data as follows. A later analysis counted some 74 million unique TCR beta chains across the 550 to 700 repertoires, and around 9.9 million of these chains were shared by at least two donors. A nearest-neighbor algorithm error-corrected the raw reads and collapsed the reads into unique sequences, merging closely related sequences to remove PCR and sequencing errors. V, D and J gene segments were assigned by aligning CDR3 sequences to IMGT reference sequences. For a sequence to be retained, a match of at least six nucleotides was required to both a V gene segment and a J gene segment. Rearrangements were called productive when the CDR3 lacked stop codons and stayed in frame with V and J; all others were non-productive. Following IMGT convention, CDR3 was defined as the stretch from the second conserved V-encoded cysteine up to the conserved J-encoded phenylalanine. The earlier analysis of fewer than 750 of the donors excluded sequences that lacked an unambiguous match to a single V gene segment. An earlier analysis of approximately 590 of the donors classified V segments as functional when productive rearrangements were above 56.7% and as segregating when the standard deviation between donors was above 5%. A statistical classification framework was developed to diagnose cytomegalovirus status using the catalog of TCR beta chain sequences. V and J gene assignment, in a later analysis, came from comparing TCR nucleotide sequences with IMGT/GENE-DB human TR gene sequences. A later analysis assigned CDR3 sequences and most-parsimonious VDJ recombination scenarios with the TCRdist pipeline. In a later analysis, every TCR beta chain was defined by the combination of its CDR3 amino acid sequence and its V-gene family, and reads without a unique V-gene family were dropped. To address suspected cross-contamination and a sequencing artifact, a later analysis removed over 500 highly shared, low-generation-probability nucleotide sequences. For each public chain, a later analysis derived a clonal expansion index from normalized ranks of inferred template counts within each repertoire. In a later analysis, generation probabilities were computed using a VDJ recombination model fitted to out-of-frame rearrangements, and the results were checked against IGoR. In a later analysis, hypergeometric tests were used to score TCR-TCR, TCR-HLA and TCR-CMV co-occurrence, with a repertoire-size bias correction applied to TCR pairs. A later analysis estimated false discovery rates by permuting HLA or CMV assignments 20 times. In a later analysis, co-occurring TCRs were grouped using DBSCAN, and TCRdist sequence similarity was added for clustering within HLA-allele-positive subsets. Repertoires with fewer than 30,000 or more than 120,000 public chains, plus five repertoires with anomalous nucleotide sharing, were excluded from co-occurrence clustering. TCRdb carries this immuneACCESS record with in-frame sequences only. Its versions omit some clonotypes, under half of them owing to an unresolved V gene in the studies checked, with the rest unexplained. The V and J calls and the clone size are those of that table, but D and trimming were determined from the DNA. The sample has roughly 160,000 clones on record, approximately 79% of them singletons. The ten largest make up less than 2.5% of the sample.

Via the germline V gene, CDR1 is SGHVS and CDR2 FNYEAQ. CDR3 length: 17 amino acids, cysteine to phenylalanine. Solely the CDR3 DNA is kept, with 51 bases framed from the first base. Cut back by 5 bases and 5 bases, the V and J ends lie 21 bases apart. As concerns this clone: Its binding antigen is unknown. It has no much larger one-base neighbor in the sample; base qualities were not kept.

Sequencing was carried out using PBMCs. The sequence joins TRBV7-6 to TRBJ2-2, with a weak D call of TRBD1 (6 bases match). The TCR comes from a male donor in good health and CMV-seronegative. The CDR3 region reads CASSPFPGGRKTGELFF. The sequenced DNA is TGTGCCAGCAGCCCATTTCCTGGGGGCAGGAAGACCGGGGAGCTGTTTTTT. With the portions outside the CDR3 filled from the reference TRBV7-6 and TRBJ2-2 genes, the complete variable region becomes GAGVSQSPRYKVTKRGQDVALRCDPISGHVSLYWYRQALGQGPEFLTYFNYEAQQDKSGLPNDRFSAERPEGSISTLTIQRTEQRDSAMYRCASSPFPGGRKTGELFFGEGSRLTVL.